This entry lists 15 T cell receptor beta chains sequenced from one sample in a study of patients and donors after allogeneic stem cell transplantation. Each CDR3 protein is one row after TCRdb ran MiXCR on the RT-PCR reads. This sample has about 960,000 distinct CDR3 sequences, with 15% to 20% found just once. The material sequenced was blood, either unsorted or a sorted T cell fraction (not recorded which). All receptors derive from a human donor who was either an allogeneic HSCT recipient or a stem cell or donor lymphocyte infusion donor (not recorded which). It is not recorded whose cells these are; they may come from a transplant donor.

The CDR3 reads CASSEALVTVYF. The DNA of the CDR3 is TGTGCCAGCAGTGAAGCGCTAGTTACAGTCTACTTC. The rearrangement links TRBV6-1 to TRBJ2-5; no definite D call. The CDR3 is made up of 12 amino acids. Trimming shortened V by 0 bases and J by 14 bases, and 13 bases separated the two germline ends. Germline CDR1 reads MNHNS; CDR2 reads SASEGT.

The chain carries TRBV7-9 and TRBJ2-7; 10 nucleotides line up with TRBD2. From germline, CDR1 is SEHNR and CDR2 FQNEAQ (reference sequence). V shed 5 bases, J shed 2 bases, and the junction held 6 bases outside the gene matches. The length of the CDR3 is 15 residues. The CDR3 DNA reads as TGTGCCAGCAGCCACACTAGCGGGATGACCTACGAGCAGTACTTC. Its protein product is CASSHTSGMTYEQYF.

This clonotype has ten or more counts. This chain joins TRBV12-3 or TRBV12-4 and TRBJ2-3, with 10 bases fitting TRBD2. The ends lost 4 bases at V and 2 bases at J; junction bases unmatched: 6. This CDR3 is built from 16 residues. The CDR3 region has the DNA TGTGCCAGCAGTTCCGGGACTAGCGAGTACACAGATACGCAGTATTTT. It yields the protein CASSSGTSEYTDTQYF.

This clonotype was picked up a small number of times. The chain is built from TRBV30 and TRBJ2-7; no definite D call. The CDR3 covers 11 residues. CDR1 GTSNPN and CDR2 SVGIG come from the germline V gene (reference sequence). Trimming removed 2 bases from V and 2 bases from J, with 4 bases in between. The CDR3 DNA reads as TGTGCCTGGAGTCAAGCCTACGAGCAGTACTTC. It codes for CAWSQAYEQYF. Full variable domain (outside the CDR3, taken from reference TRBV30 and TRBJ2-7): SQTIHQWPATLVQPVGSPLSLECTVEGTSNPNLYWYRQAAGRGLQLLFYSVGIGQISSEVPQNLSASRPQDRQFILSSKKLLLSDSGFYLCAWSQAYEQYFGPGTRLTVT.

The chain links TRBV4-1 to TRBJ1-5; no clear D. Germline CDR1 is MGHRA and CDR2 is YSYEKL. The V end lost 0 bases, the J end lost 5 bases, and 14 bases lay between the germline ends. The CDR3 consists of 16 residues. CDR3 DNA sequence: TGCGCCAGCAGCCAAGATCGCGGAGTTCCGGATCAGCCCCAGCATTTT. The encoded protein is CASSQDRGVPDQPQHF.

This clonotype appeared many times. Here the CDR3 DNA reads TGTGCCAGCAGTTTCGGGCAGAGCTCCTATAATTCACCCCTCCACTTT. Translated: CASSFGQSSYNSPLHF. The chain combines TRBV12-3 or TRBV12-4 with TRBJ1-6, with unresolved D. The CDR3 extends over 16 amino acids. Deletions cut 3 bases from V and 0 bases from J, with 9 bases between.

The chain recombines TRBV7-2 with TRBJ2-7; 8 nucleotides agree with TRBD1. After removal of 5 bases from V and 3 bases from J, the junction contained 12 bases not matched to a gene. The germline CDR1 and CDR2 sequences are SGHTA and FQGNSA. This CDR3 is 16 amino acids long. CDR3 in DNA: TGTGCCAGCAGCCAGCAATCCGGGACAGGACTCTACGAGCAGTACTTC. Translation: CASSQQSGTGLYEQYF.

The rearrangement links TRBV6-2 or TRBV6-3 to TRBJ1-2, with 8 bases aligning to TRBD1. Per the germline V gene, CDR1 is MNHEY and CDR2 is SVGEGT. CDR3 length: 17 amino acids. V lost 6 bases to trimming and J lost 6 bases; unmatched junction nucleotides: 18. CDR3 sequence reads: CASRAGGYRGISDGYTF. The DNA of the CDR3 is TGTGCCAGCAGAGCCGGAGGGTACAGGGGGATTTCGGATGGCTACACCTTC.

The chain uses TRBV7-8 and TRBJ2-2, with a possible D match to TRBD1 (6 bases). Looked up from germline, CDR1 is SGHVS and CDR2 is FQNEAQ. This CDR3 is 15 amino acids long. Deletions cut 3 bases from V and 8 bases from J, with 16 bases between. The CDR3: CASSFRDTNRGELFF. In nucleotides, the CDR3 is TGTGCCAGCAGCTTCCGGGACACCAATAGGGGGGAGCTGTTTTTT.

The table lists this clonotype with a few counts. This chain uses TRBV20-1 with TRBJ1-2; possible D gene TRBD1, 6 bases. This CDR3 region has 14 residues. Germline assignment: CDR1 DFQATT and CDR2 SNEGSKA (reference sequence). V lost 4 bases, J lost 0 bases, and 12 bases lay in between. CDR3 loop: CSATPGATNYGYTF. DNA for the CDR3: TGCAGTGCTACGCCAGGGGCAACTAACTATGGCTACACCTTC.

This clonotype was seen more than once but under ten times. CDR3 in DNA: TGTGCCAGCAGTACGACGGCGACCATCACCGGGGAGCTGTTTTTT. This sequence encodes CASSTTATITGELFF. The J gene is TRBJ2-2, the V gene TRBV25-1, with no clear D. CDR3 length: 15 residues. Germline V gene sequence: CDR1 MGHDK, CDR2 SYGVNS. The germline V and J ends were trimmed by 5 bases and 4 bases, with 14 bases remaining between them.

The chain combines TRBV4-2 with TRBJ1-2; no definite D call. The V and J ends lost 0 bases and 7 bases respectively, with 21 bases between them. The length of the CDR3 is 17 residues. Germline-derived CDR1 and CDR2 are LGHNA and YNFKEQ. CDR3 loop: CASSQDRKARGFIGYTF. The DNA for the CDR3 is TGTGCCAGCAGCCAAGACAGGAAGGCGCGGGGATTTATTGGCTACACCTTC.

This clonotype was detected only a few times. The rearrangement links TRBV20-1 to TRBJ2-3; possibly TRBD2 for D (5 bases). Germline V lookup: CDR1 DFQATT, CDR2 SNEGSKA (reference sequence). The V end was cut by 2 bases, the J end by 0 bases, with 12 bases between. The CDR3 totals 15 residues. This CDR3 reads CSARPPGTSTDTQYF. The CDR3 coding sequence is TGCAGTGCTAGACCACCGGGAACGAGCACAGATACGCAGTATTTT.

Ten or more counts support this clonotype. The genes are TRBV20-1 and TRBJ1-5; no firm D call. The V end lost 0 bases, the J end lost 5 bases, and 5 bases lay between the germline ends. This CDR3 region has 12 residues. The germline V gene encodes CDR1 DFQATT and CDR2 SNEGSKA (reference sequence). The CDR3 DNA reads as TGCAGTGCTAGAGATGCAGATCAGCCCCAGCATTTT. It specifies CSARDADQPQHF.

The chain is built from TRBV19 and TRBJ1-2; D not certain. Trimming shortened V by 2 bases and J by 4 bases, and 17 bases separated the two germline ends. This CDR3 has 16 amino acids. In germline, CDR1 is LNHDA, CDR2 SQIVND (reference sequence). CDR3 loop: CASSIRPSGEIYGYTF. Written as DNA, the CDR3 is TGTGCCAGTAGTATACGCCCCTCCGGGGAAATCTATGGCTACACCTTC. The variable domain in full, completed from reference TRBV19 and TRBJ1-2, reads DGGITQSPKYLFRKEGQNVTLSCEQNLNHDAMYWYRQDPGQGLRLIYYSQIVNDFQKGDIAEGYSVSREKKESFPLTVTSAQKNPTAFYLCASSIRPSGEIYGYTFGSGTRLTVV.